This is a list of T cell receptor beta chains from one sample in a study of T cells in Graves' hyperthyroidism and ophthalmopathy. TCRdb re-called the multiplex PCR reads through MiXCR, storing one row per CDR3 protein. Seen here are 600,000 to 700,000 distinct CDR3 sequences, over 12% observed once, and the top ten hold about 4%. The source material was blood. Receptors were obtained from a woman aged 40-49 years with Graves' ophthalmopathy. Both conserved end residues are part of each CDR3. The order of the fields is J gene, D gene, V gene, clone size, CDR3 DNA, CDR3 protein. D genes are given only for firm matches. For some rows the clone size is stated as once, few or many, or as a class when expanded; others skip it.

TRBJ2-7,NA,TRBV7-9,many,TGTGCCAGCAGCTTAGTTGCGGTACGGACCAACGAGCAGTACTTC,CASSLVAVRTNEQYF
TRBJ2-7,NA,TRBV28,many,TGTGCCAGCAGTTTAATGAGCTCTGAGCAGTACTTC,CASSLMSSEQYF
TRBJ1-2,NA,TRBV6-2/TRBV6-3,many,TGTGCCAGCAGTTACCGCCAGACGGGGAGGATTGAGTTCTACACCTTC,CASSYRQTGRIEFYTF
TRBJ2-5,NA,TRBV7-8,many,TGTGCCAGCAGCTTAGGGCGGGTTCAGACCCAGTACTTC,CASSLGRVQTQYF
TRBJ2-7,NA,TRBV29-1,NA,TGCAGCGTTGTGGACCCTACCTACGAGCAGTACTTC,CSVVDPTYEQYF
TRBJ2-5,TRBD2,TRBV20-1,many,TGCAGTGCTCTGAGGGAGGGTATCCAAGAGACCCAGTACTTC,CSALREGIQETQYF
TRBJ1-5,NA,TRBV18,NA,TGTGCCAGCTCACCAACAGCCGAGGTGGTCCTAAGCAATCAGCCCCAGCATTTT,CASSPTAEVVLSNQPQHF
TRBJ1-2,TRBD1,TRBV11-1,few,TGTGCCAGCAGCGCCTGGGACAGGGGGCCGGAGGGCTATGGCTACACCTTC,CASSAWDRGPEGYGYTF
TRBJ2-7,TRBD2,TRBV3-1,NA,TGTGCCAGCAGCCAAGAAAGACGGCTAGCGGATAGCTCCTACGAGCAGTACTTC,CASSQERRLADSSYEQYF
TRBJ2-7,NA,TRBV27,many,TGTGCCAGCAGACCCGCAGGTTCGACCTACGAGCAGTACTTC,CASRPAGSTYEQYF
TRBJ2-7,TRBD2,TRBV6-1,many,TGTGCCAGCAGTACGGGAGGGCCCTCACGGGAGCAGTACTTC,CASSTGGPSREQYF
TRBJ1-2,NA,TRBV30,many,TGTGCCTGGAACGCGGGGGCGCGTGGCTACACCTTC,CAWNAGARGYTF
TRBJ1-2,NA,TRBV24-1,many,TGTGCCACCAGTGATCACGGACAGAACTATGGCTACACCTTC,CATSDHGQNYGYTF
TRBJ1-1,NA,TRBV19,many,TGTGCCAGTAGTATTTTCAGGGGAGACACTGAAGCTTTCTTT,CASSIFRGDTEAFF
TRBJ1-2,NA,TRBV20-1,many,TGCAGTGCTAGAGATCAGGGCGGACACTATGGCTACACCTTC,CSARDQGGHYGYTF
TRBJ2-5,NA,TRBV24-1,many,TGTGCCACCAGTGACCAGACTAGTATTCAAGAGACCCAGTACTTC,CATSDQTSIQETQYF
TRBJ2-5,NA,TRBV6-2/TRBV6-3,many,TGTGCCAGCAGACGGAGGGCCGGGGAGACCCAGTACTTC,CASRRRAGETQYF
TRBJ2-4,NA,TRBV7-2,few,TGTGCCAGCAGCTTAGAAGGGTCCGGAAACATTCAGTACTTC,CASSLEGSGNIQYF
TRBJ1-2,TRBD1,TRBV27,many,TGTGCCAGTTGGGACAGGGTTGGGTACACCTTC,CASWDRVGYTF
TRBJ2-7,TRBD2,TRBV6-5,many,TGTGCCAGCAGTTACTCCCAACTAGCGGGAATCTACGAGCAGTACTTC,CASSYSQLAGIYEQYF
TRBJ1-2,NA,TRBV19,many,TGTGCCAGTAGTACTCCGAACTATGGCTACACCTTC,CASSTPNYGYTF
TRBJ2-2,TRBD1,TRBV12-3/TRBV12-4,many,TGTGCCAGCAGTGCCCAGGGGGCCGGGGAGCTGTTTTTT,CASSAQGAGELFF
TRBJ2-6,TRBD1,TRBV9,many,TGTGCCAGCAGCGTAGGTCCAGGGGGCTCTGGGGCCAACGTCCTGACTTTC,CASSVGPGGSGANVLTF
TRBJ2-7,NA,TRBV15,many,TGTGCCACCAGCAGAGGCGGTGACAGTACCTCCTACGAGCAGTACTTC,CATSRGGDSTSYEQYF
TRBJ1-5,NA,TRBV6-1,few,TGTGCCAGCAAGGTCAGGGACAATCAGCCCCAGCATTTT,CASKVRDNQPQHF
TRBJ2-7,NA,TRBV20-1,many,TGCAGTGCTAACTACAGGGTGGGCTACGAGCAGTACTTC,CSANYRVGYEQYF
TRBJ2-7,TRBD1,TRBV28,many,TGTGCCAGCAGTTTACCGGACAGGGACGACGAGCAGTACTTC,CASSLPDRDDEQYF
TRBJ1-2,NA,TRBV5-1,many,TGCGCCAGCAGCTTGGGGGACGCCCCTAACTATGGCTACACCTTC,CASSLGDAPNYGYTF
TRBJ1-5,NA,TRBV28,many,TGTGCCAGCAGAGGACGGGGAGGCAATCAGCCCCAGCATTTT,CASRGRGGNQPQHF
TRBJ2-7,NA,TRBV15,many,TGTGCCACCAGCAGGAAACAGGGAGCAGGCGGGTACGAGCAGTACTTC,CATSRKQGAGGYEQYF
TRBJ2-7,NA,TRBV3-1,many,TGTGCCAGCAGCTCCGGACTTAACTCCTACGAGCAGTACTTC,CASSSGLNSYEQYF
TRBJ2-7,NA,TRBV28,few,TGTGCCAGCAACAGGGCTCCTTCTAACGAGCAGTACTTC,CASNRAPSNEQYF
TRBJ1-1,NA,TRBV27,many,TGTGCCAGCAGCTCCGAGGGGCGGGACCTCAACACTGAAGCTTTCTTT,CASSSEGRDLNTEAFF
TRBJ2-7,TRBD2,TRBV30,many,TGTGCCTGGAGTGTACCGGGACTAGCGGGAGACGAGCAGTACTTC,CAWSVPGLAGDEQYF
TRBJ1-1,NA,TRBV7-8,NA,TGTGCCAGCAGCTTAGTCGGGCACACTGAAGCTTTCTTT,CASSLVGHTEAFF
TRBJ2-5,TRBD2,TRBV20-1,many,TGCAGTGCTCCCCGACTAGCGGGAGGGGTTGAGACCCAGTACTTC,CSAPRLAGGVETQYF
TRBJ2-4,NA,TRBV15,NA,TGTGCCACCAGCGGCACAGGGTTAGCCAAAAACATTCAGTACTTC,CATSGTGLAKNIQYF
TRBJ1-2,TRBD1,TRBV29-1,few,TGCAGCGTTGTACGAGACCCGGGACAGACTAACTATGGCTACACCTTC,CSVVRDPGQTNYGYTF
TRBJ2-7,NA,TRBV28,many,TGTGCCAGCAGTTCCCTAAACCGGGCAGCTACCTACGAGCAGTACTTC,CASSSLNRAATYEQYF
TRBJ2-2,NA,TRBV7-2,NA,TGTGCCAGCAGAAGTACAGGGTTGGGCACCGGGGAGCTGTTTTTT,CASRSTGLGTGELFF
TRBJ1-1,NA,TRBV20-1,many,TGCAGTGCTAGAGTACGGCAGGGGATAATGAACACTGAAGCTTTCTTT,CSARVRQGIMNTEAFF
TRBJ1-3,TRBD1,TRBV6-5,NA,TGTGCCAGCAGTTACCCGACAGGGGTCGGAAACACCATATATTTT,CASSYPTGVGNTIYF
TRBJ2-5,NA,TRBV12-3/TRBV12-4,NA,TGTGCCAGCAGTTTAGTCCCCCGGCGGTTACAAGAGACCCAGTACTTC,CASSLVPRRLQETQYF
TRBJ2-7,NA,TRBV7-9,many,TGTGCCAGCAGTCAGACAGCTTCTCCCTCCTACGAGCAGTACTTC,CASSQTASPSYEQYF
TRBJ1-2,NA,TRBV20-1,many,TGCAGTGCTAGAGATACAGAAGGGAACTATGGCTACACCTTC,CSARDTEGNYGYTF
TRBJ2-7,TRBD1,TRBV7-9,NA,TGTGCCAGCACCCGCGGGACAGGGGGTAGTTACGAGCAGTACTTC,CASTRGTGGSYEQYF
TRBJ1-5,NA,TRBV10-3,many,TGTGCCATCATGGCAGATAGCAATCAGCCCCAGCATTTT,CAIMADSNQPQHF
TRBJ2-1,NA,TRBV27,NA,TGTGCCAGCAGTCCTACCTTCCCACTGACCTACAATGAGCAGTTCTTC,CASSPTFPLTYNEQFF
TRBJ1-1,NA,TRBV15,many,TGTGCCACCAGCAGAGACACAGGGTCGGCTTTCTTT,CATSRDTGSAFF
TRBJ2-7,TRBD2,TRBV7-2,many,TGTGCCAGCAGCTTAATGAGCGGGAGCCTCTACGAGCAGTACTTC,CASSLMSGSLYEQYF
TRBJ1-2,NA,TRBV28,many,TGTGCCAGCAGCATACAGGGACCCTATGGCTACACCTTC,CASSIQGPYGYTF
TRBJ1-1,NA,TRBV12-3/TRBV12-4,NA,TGTGCCAGCAGTTTTGGGTTGGGGAAAAGAGACACTGAAGCTTTCTTT,CASSFGLGKRDTEAFF